A selection of T cell receptor beta chains follows, all from one sample in a study of T-cell memory formation after mild COVID-19. TCRdb reprocessed the 5' RACE reads with MiXCR, giving one entry per CDR3 protein. In the table there are fewer than 350,000 distinct CDR3 sequences, around an eighth of which are singletons. Sequencing was done on a sample of PBMCs or a T cell subset sorted from them (not recorded which). These receptors were collected from a man aged 18 to 35 who had mild COVID-19 (a few samples of this study predate the infection). Cell type and time point are not known. The CDR3 runs from the conserved cysteine through the conserved F or W. D genes are given only for firm matches. Clone size is given for some rows only: seen once, a few or many times, or a class if the clone is expanded.

DNA: TGTGCCAGCTCACCACAAGGGACAGGGTTGGGGGCCAACGTCCTGACTTTC; CDR3: CASSPQGTGLGANVLTF; V: TRBV18; J: TRBJ2-6; size: many; D: TRBD1
DNA: TGTGCCAGCAGTTACTCTCGCCCCGGGGGCCCCGGGACCGGGGAGCTGTTTTTT; CDR3: CASSYSRPGGPGTGELFF; V: TRBV6-5; J: TRBJ2-2; size: -; D: -
DNA: TGTGCCAGCAGTTTATCTACGGGGTACTATGGCTACACCTTC; CDR3: CASSLSTGYYGYTF; V: TRBV27; J: TRBJ1-2; size: -; D: -
DNA: TGTGCCAGCAGCTTGTCCGAGACGGGGGGCTCAGGACTGTTTTTT; CDR3: CASSLSETGGSGLFF; V: TRBV5-5; J: TRBJ1-4; size: few; D: -
DNA: TGTGCCAGCAGTTTAGGCGCGGGACACTCGGTGGGGACCCAGTACTTC; CDR3: CASSLGAGHSVGTQYF; V: TRBV12-3/TRBV12-4; J: TRBJ2-5; size: many; D: -
DNA: TGCGCCAGCAGGTGGCAGCCTATTAATGAAAAACTGTTTTTT; CDR3: CASRWQPINEKLFF; V: TRBV5-1; J: TRBJ1-4; size: -; D: -
DNA: TGTGCCAGCAGCTCCTTCAAGCTTACAGGGGTCGAGCAGTTCTTC; CDR3: CASSSFKLTGVEQFF; V: TRBV7-2; J: TRBJ2-1; size: many; D: TRBD1
DNA: TGTGCCAGCAGCAACGGACAGGGCCTCCTATACAATGAGCAGTTCTTC; CDR3: CASSNGQGLLYNEQFF; V: TRBV27; J: TRBJ2-1; size: -; D: TRBD1
DNA: TGCGCCAGCAGCTTTCGGGTTGGCGGGGGCGTGACAGATACGCAGTATTTT; CDR3: CASSFRVGGGVTDTQYF; V: TRBV5-1; J: TRBJ2-3; size: -; D: -
DNA: TGTGCCAGCATCAACGGTCGCGGGCAGCCCCAGCATTTT; CDR3: CASINGRGQPQHF; V: TRBV12-3/TRBV12-4; J: TRBJ1-5; size: -; D: -
DNA: TGTGCCAGCAGCTTACAGGGCGACGACTATGGCTACACCTTC; CDR3: CASSLQGDDYGYTF; V: TRBV11-2; J: TRBJ1-2; size: -; D: -
DNA: TGCAGTGCTAGAGACCCGGCCCTTGCAGGGCACTCCTACGAGCAGTACTTC; CDR3: CSARDPALAGHSYEQYF; V: TRBV20-1; J: TRBJ2-7; size: few; D: -
DNA: TGCGCCAGCTGTAGCGGGGGGCCCACAGATACGCAGTATTTT; CDR3: CASCSGGPTDTQYF; V: TRBV5-1; J: TRBJ2-3; size: few; D: TRBD2
DNA: TGTGCCTGGAGTCCCTCTCCCAGGGGGCTTTCACCCCTCCACTTT; CDR3: CAWSPSPRGLSPLHF; V: TRBV30; J: TRBJ1-6; size: -; D: TRBD1
DNA: TGTGCCAGCAGCCCCTTTGCTAGGTCGGGCGAGAATGAGCAGTTCTTC; CDR3: CASSPFARSGENEQFF; V: TRBV7-3; J: TRBJ2-1; size: few; D: -
DNA: TGTGCCAGCAGCTTCGCGGCGGGGAACACAGATACGCAGTATTTT; CDR3: CASSFAAGNTDTQYF; V: TRBV7-2; J: TRBJ2-3; size: -; D: -
DNA: TGTGCCAGCAGTTACTCGTATATGGGGGACACAGATACGCAGTATTTT; CDR3: CASSYSYMGDTDTQYF; V: TRBV6-5; J: TRBJ2-3; size: -; D: -
DNA: TGTGCCAGCAGTTTAAGCTCCGGGGACAGGGAGGATCAGCCCCAGCATTTT; CDR3: CASSLSSGDREDQPQHF; V: TRBV12-3/TRBV12-4; J: TRBJ1-5; size: few; D: TRBD1
DNA: TGTGCCAGCAGCTTAATAATAGCGGGAGAGCAGTTCTTC; CDR3: CASSLIIAGEQFF; V: TRBV7-3; J: TRBJ2-1; size: -; D: TRBD2
DNA: TGTGCCAGCAGTTCCCCCACTAGCGGGGGGGAGACCCAGTACTTC; CDR3: CASSSPTSGGETQYF; V: TRBV12-3/TRBV12-4; J: TRBJ2-5; size: few; D: TRBD2
DNA: TGTGCCAGCAGCCCCGACACTCCGATGAATGAGCAGTTCTTC; CDR3: CASSPDTPMNEQFF; V: TRBV7-3; J: TRBJ2-1; size: few; D: -
DNA: TGTGCCATCAGTGGGGTGGGGACTTCTCACACCGGGGAGCTGTTTTTT; CDR3: CAISGVGTSHTGELFF; V: TRBV10-3; J: TRBJ2-2; size: few; D: -
DNA: TGCGCCAGCAGCCAAGATGAGGGGATGAACACTGAAGCTTTCTTT; CDR3: CASSQDEGMNTEAFF; V: TRBV4-1; J: TRBJ1-1; size: many; D: -
DNA: TGCGCCAGCAGCCTCGAGGCGGAGTGGTACCAAGAGACCCAGTACTTC; CDR3: CASSLEAEWYQETQYF; V: TRBV5-1; J: TRBJ2-5; size: -; D: -
DNA: TGTGCCAGCAGTTACTCCCCTTTGGCGGGGTCCCATTTTTTCGGGGAGCTGTTTTTT; CDR3: CASSYSPLAGSHFFGELFF; V: TRBV6-5; J: TRBJ2-2; size: few; D: -
DNA: TGCGCCAGCAGCAGGGGCGGGGACGGGGCAGATACGCAGTATTTT; CDR3: CASSRGGDGADTQYF; V: TRBV4-3; J: TRBJ2-3; size: -; D: -
DNA: TGTGCCAGCAGCTTGCACCCAGAGGCGGGGGCCAAAAACATTCAGTACTTC; CDR3: CASSLHPEAGAKNIQYF; V: TRBV5-5; J: TRBJ2-4; size: -; D: -
DNA: TGTGCCAGCAGCGCCGACCCACAGGTCACGGATGAGCAGTTCTTC; CDR3: CASSADPQVTDEQFF; V: TRBV9; J: TRBJ2-1; size: -; D: -
DNA: TGTGCCAGCAGCTTAGTGACAGTAAGCACAGATACGCAGTATTTT; CDR3: CASSLVTVSTDTQYF; V: TRBV7-2; J: TRBJ2-3; size: -; D: -
DNA: TGTGCCAGCAGCATCACGCAAACCCAAGAGACCCAGTACTTC; CDR3: CASSITQTQETQYF; V: TRBV9; J: TRBJ2-5; size: -; D: -
DNA: TGTGCCAGCACCCCAAGACCCACAGGGCACACTGAAGCTTTCTTT; CDR3: CASTPRPTGHTEAFF; V: TRBV6-5; J: TRBJ1-1; size: many; D: -
DNA: TGTGCCAGCGGGTCCACAGATACGCAGTATTTT; CDR3: CASGSTDTQYF; V: TRBV10-3; J: TRBJ2-3; size: many; D: -
DNA: TGTGCCAGCAGCTTAACAGGGGGCGCTGGGGCCAACGTCCTGACTTTC; CDR3: CASSLTGGAGANVLTF; V: TRBV7-2; J: TRBJ2-6; size: few; D: TRBD1
DNA: TGTGCCAGCAGTTTCCTCAGAGAACCCCTCCACTTT; CDR3: CASSFLREPLHF; V: TRBV6-6; J: TRBJ1-6; size: -; D: -
DNA: TGTGCCAGCAGTTTATATTCCCGGAGAGAGGCTTTCTTT; CDR3: CASSLYSRREAFF; V: TRBV12-3/TRBV12-4; J: TRBJ1-1; size: few; D: -
DNA: TGCGCCAGCAGCCAAGACTCAACAGTTGGGGCAAATGAAAAACTGTTTTTT; CDR3: CASSQDSTVGANEKLFF; V: TRBV4-1; J: TRBJ1-4; size: -; D: -
DNA: TGTGCCACCAGCAGGGGTTTGAGTACCGGAGAGACCCAGTACTTC; CDR3: CATSRGLSTGETQYF; V: TRBV15; J: TRBJ2-5; size: -; D: -
DNA: TGTGCCAGCAGTGAAAGGGGCACTGAAGCTTTCTTT; CDR3: CASSERGTEAFF; V: TRBV2; J: TRBJ1-1; size: few; D: -